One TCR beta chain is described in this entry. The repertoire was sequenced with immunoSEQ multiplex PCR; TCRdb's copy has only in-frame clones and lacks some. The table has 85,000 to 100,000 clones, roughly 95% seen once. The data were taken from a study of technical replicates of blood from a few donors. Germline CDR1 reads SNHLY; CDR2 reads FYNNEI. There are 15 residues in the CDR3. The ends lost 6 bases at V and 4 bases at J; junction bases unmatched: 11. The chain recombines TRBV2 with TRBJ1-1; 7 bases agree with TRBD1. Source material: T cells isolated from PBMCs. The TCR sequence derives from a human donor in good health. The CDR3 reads CASRVPGGRGTEAFF. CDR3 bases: TGTGCCAGCAGGGTCCCAGGGGGACGGGGCACTGAAGCTTTCTTT.